One sample yielded the 26 T cell receptor beta chains listed below, sequenced in a study of memory CD4+ T cells and cytomegalovirus serostatus. Single viable CD3+CD4+CD8-CD45RO+ cells were sorted as the memory CD4+ T cells. Clones were sequenced by immunoSEQ multiplex PCR, and TCRdb holds only the in-frame ones, with some missing. The table includes about 58,000 clones, roughly 84% detected once. Sequencing input: memory CD4+ T cells from blood. The receptor source for this set is an adult in good health and CMV-seronegative. Some clones in this sample may be carry-over from other donors' samples.

This sequence joins TRBV28 and TRBJ2-3; 9 nucleotides match TRBD2. CDR1 is MDHEN and CDR2 is SYDVKM in the germline V gene. J was trimmed by 4 bases and V by 8 bases; bases with no gene match: 10. The CDR3 has 15 residues. CDR3 DNA: TGTGCCAGCTCTGAGAGCGGGAGGAAGGCAGATACGCAGTATTTT. This sequence encodes CASSESGRKADTQYF.

The CDR3 spells CASSYGTVNSPLHF. CDR3 DNA sequence: TGTGCCAGCAGCTATGGGACAGTTAATTCACCCCTCCACTTT. The V gene is TRBV11-3, the J gene TRBJ1-6; TRBD1 aligns across 7 bases. The V gene's germline CDR1 is SGHNT and CDR2 YENEEA. V lost 4 bases, J lost 6 bases, and 3 bases stayed unmatched. The CDR3 contains 14 residues.

This clone appeared a few times. At one boundary the junction diverges from the germline segment, which might be a read error. The CDR3 protein is CSVLRGQSFLF. The CDR3 nucleotides are TGCAGCGTTCTTAGAGGACAGTCATTTCTCTTC. This sequence joins TRBV29-1 and TRBJ2-7; maybe TRBD1 (6 bases). Germline-derived CDR1 and CDR2 are SQVTM and ANQGSEA. The CDR3 is 11 amino acids.

The chain uses TRBV5-4 and TRBJ2-7; D unresolved. V was pared by 0 bases and J by 2 bases, with 9 bases between. This CDR3 spans 14 amino acids. The germline V gene encodes CDR1 SGHNT and CDR2 YYREEE (reference sequence). CDR3 sequence reads: CASSLAQVPYEQYF. The CDR3 nucleotides are TGTGCCAGCAGCTTGGCGCAGGTCCCCTACGAGCAGTACTTC.

This clone was picked up one time. The chain carries TRBV5-1 and TRBJ2-2; TRBD2 is a possible D gene (6 bases). Germline V gives CDR1 SGHRS, CDR2 YFSETQ. V was pared by 4 bases and J by 4 bases, with 11 bases between. The CDR3 has 14 residues. The CDR3 bases are TGCGCCAGCAGCCTCGGGACTGCCACCGGGGAGCTGTTTTTT. Its protein is CASSLGTATGELFF.

The chain is built from TRBV30 and TRBJ1-5; D unclear. The CDR3 totals 13 residues. Germline V gene data show CDR1 as GTSNPN and CDR2 as SVGIG (reference sequence). Trimming took 5 bases from V and 1 from J, leaving 9 bases between them. The CDR3 here is CAWAQDSNQPQHF. The CDR3 bases are TGTGCCTGGGCCCAAGACAGCAATCAGCCCCAGCATTTT.

The CDR3 here is CASSSSLETQYF. The CDR3 nucleotides read TGTGCCAGCAGTTCCAGTCTAGAGACCCAGTACTTC. The genes are TRBV6-6 and TRBJ2-5; no firm D call. CDR3 length equals 12 residues. The V and J ends lost 4 bases and 4 bases respectively, with 7 bases between them. CDR1 is MNHNY, CDR2 SVGAGI, per germline (reference sequence).

J is TRBJ2-2 and V is TRBV29-1, with D hard to call. Germline CDR1 is SQVTM and CDR2 is ANQGSEA. The CDR3 has 11 amino acids. Trimming removed 4 bases at V and 8 bases at J, with 8 bases between. CDR3 coding DNA: TGCAGCGTTGCTTTTCGAGGGGAGCTGTTTTTT. It encodes CSVAFRGELFF.

This clone was found a few times. In nucleotides, the CDR3 is TGTGCCAGCTCACCGACGACGTACGATAACTATGGCTACACCTTC. Protein product: CASSPTTYDNYGYTF. The chain links TRBV18 to TRBJ1-2; D not certain. V was clipped by 3 bases and J by 1 base, with 12 bases between them. Per germline, CDR1 KGHSH and CDR2 LQKENI. There are 15 residues in the CDR3.

V and J are TRBV2 and TRBJ1-2; TRBD1 agrees at 7 bases. CDR1 is SNHLY and CDR2 is FYNNEI in the germline V gene. Trimming removed 9 bases from V and 8 bases from J; junction bases left unmatched: 12. The CDR3 loop spans 13 amino acids. The CDR3 DNA reads as TGTGCCAGTAGCGGGACAGACAGAATGGGCTACACCTTC. This gives the protein CASSGTDRMGYTF. Variable domain in full (rest from reference TRBV2 and TRBJ1-2): EPEVTQTPSHQVTQMGQEVILRCVPISNHLYFYWYRQILGQKVEFLVSFYNNEISEKSEIFDDQFSVERPDGSNFTLKIRSTKLEDSAMYFCASSGTDRMGYTFGSGTRLTVV.

The chain couples TRBV19 to TRBJ2-7; D is perhaps TRBD1 or TRBD2 (5 bases each). This CDR3 spans 14 amino acids. The V gene's germline CDR1 is LNHDA and CDR2 SQIVND (reference sequence). V gave up 6 bases and J gave up 2 bases, with 14 bases separating them. The DNA for the CDR3 is TGTGCCAGTAGCCGCGTGGGGGAAACCTACGAGCAGTACTTC. Its translation: CASSRVGETYEQYF. The full variable domain, completed using reference TRBV19 and TRBJ2-7, is DGGITQSPKYLFRKEGQNVTLSCEQNLNHDAMYWYRQDPGQGLRLIYYSQIVNDFQKGDIAEGYSVSREKKESFPLTVTSAQKNPTAFYLCASSRVGETYEQYFGPGTRLTVT.

The J gene is TRBJ2-2, the V gene TRBV7-8, with TRBD1 identical over 8 bases. CDR1 and CDR2 from the germline V gene are SGHVS and FQNEAQ. The CDR3 totals 15 residues. Trimming cost V 5 bases and J 5 bases; bases outside gene matches: 7. CDR3 loop: CASSEAGGATGELFF. The CDR3 region has the DNA TGTGCCAGCAGCGAAGCAGGGGGCGCAACCGGGGAGCTGTTTTTT. Looking up the rest from reference TRBV7-8 and TRBJ2-2 gives the full variable domain: GAGVSQSPRYKVAKRGQDVALRCDPISGHVSLFWYQQALGQGPEFLTYFQNEAQLDKSGLPSDRFFAERPEGSVSTLKIQRTQQEDSAVYLCASSEAGGATGELFFGEGSRLTVL.

The genes are TRBV5-6 and TRBJ1-4, with D hard to call. V was clipped by 1 base and J by 4 bases, with 8 bases between them. The CDR3 has 14 residues. Germline assignment: CDR1 SGHDT and CDR2 YYEEEE. CDR3 sequence reads: CASSLYLLNEKLFF. In DNA form, the CDR3 reads TGTGCCAGCAGCTTGTACCTCCTTAATGAAAAACTGTTTTTT.

This chain connects TRBV18 to TRBJ1-4; D is uncertain. This CDR3 is built from 13 residues. Germline assignment: CDR1 KGHSH and CDR2 LQKENI. Trimming took off 3 bases at V and 8 bases at J, with 10 bases between the two ends. The CDR3 loop reads CASSPGVDEKLFF. CDR3 bases: TGTGCCAGCTCACCGGGAGTTGACGAAAAACTGTTTTTT.

A remark on this clone: The same CDR3 arises from other DNA sequences in this sample as well. The rearrangement joins TRBV7-9 to TRBJ1-2; D is unresolved. CDR3 length equals 13 residues. Germline loops: CDR1 SEHNR, CDR2 FQNEAQ (reference sequence). V was clipped by 1 base and J by 3 bases, with 6 bases between them. The CDR3, as DNA: TGTGCCAGCAGCTTAGGGACTGACTATGGCTACACCTTC. Its protein product is CASSLGTDYGYTF. Drawing the rest from reference TRBV7-9 and TRBJ1-2, the complete variable domain is DTGVSQNPRHKITKRGQNVTFRCDPISEHNRLYWYRQTLGQGPEFLTYFQNEAQLEKSRLLSDRFSAERPKGSFSTLEIQRTEQGDSAMYLCASSLGTDYGYTFGSGTRLTVV.

V and J are TRBV2 and TRBJ1-5; 7 bases match TRBD1. Germline loops: CDR1 SNHLY, CDR2 FYNNEI. Trimming at V came to 6 bases and at J to 0 bases, leaving 11 bases not matched to a gene. The CDR3 is made up of 17 amino acids. CDR3 in DNA: TGTGCCAGCAGGCGGGACAGTCGCAGCTATAGCAATCAGCCCCAGCATTTT. Encoded protein: CASRRDSRSYSNQPQHF.

V usage is TRBV4-1 and J usage is TRBJ2-7; D is unclear. Germline V CDR1 and CDR2: MGHRA, YSYEKL. This CDR3 contains 17 residues. Trimming cost V 1 base and J 6 bases, with 22 bases left between them. The CDR3 region is CASSQANLGFREGEQYF. The CDR3 DNA reads as TGCGCCAGCAGCCAAGCAAACCTGGGGTTTCGAGAAGGCGAGCAGTACTTC.

The CDR3 DNA is TGTGCCAGCAGTGAGAGATGGTCGGACACCATATATTTT. This encodes CASSERWSDTIYF. The chain couples TRBV6-1 to TRBJ1-3; D gene ambiguous. The germline CDR1 and CDR2 sequences are MNHNS and SASEGT. Trimming stripped 3 bases from V and 8 bases from J, with 11 bases between. This CDR3 comprises 13 residues.

The chain employs TRBV5-1 and TRBJ2-7; TRBD2 matches 11 bases. The J segment lost 6 bases and the V segment lost 4 bases, leaving 12 bases of the junction unmatched. In germline, CDR1 is SGHRS, CDR2 YFSETQ. CDR3 length: 16 amino acids. The DNA of the CDR3 is TGCGCCAGCAGCCCTGGGACTAGCGGTGATCATAGCGAGCAGTACTTC. Translated: CASSPGTSGDHSEQYF. Looking up the rest from reference TRBV5-1 and TRBJ2-7 gives the full variable domain: KAGVTQTPRYLIKTRGQQVTLSCSPISGHRSVSWYQQTPGQGLQFLFEYFSETQRNKGNFPGRFSGRQFSNSRSEMNVSTLELGDSALYLCASSPGTSGDHSEQYFGPGTRLTVT.

This clone has only one observation. The chain uses TRBV6-6 and TRBJ1-2; D gene ambiguous. V was pared by 4 bases and J by 3 bases, with 12 bases between. There are 14 residues in the CDR3. In germline, CDR1 is MNHNY, CDR2 SVGAGI (reference sequence). The CDR3 DNA reads TGTGCCAGCAGTTTTTCCCACGGGTACTATGGCTACACCTTC. Translation: CASSFSHGYYGYTF.

The chain's CDR3 is CASSGTGLHNSPLHF. Written as DNA, the CDR3 is TGTGCCAGCAGCGGTACGGGGTTGCATAATTCACCCCTCCACTTT. The chain has TRBV7-2 and TRBJ1-6, with unresolved D. The length of the CDR3 is 15 residues. Germline V CDR1 and CDR2: SGHTA, FQGNSA. The V end lost 5 bases, the J end lost 5 bases, and 13 bases lay between the germline ends.

The gene calls are TRBV19 and TRBJ2-7; 9 nucleotides align to TRBD1. This CDR3 is 14 amino acids long. The V gene end was trimmed by 3 bases and the J gene end by 6 bases; junction bases not matched to a gene: 6. CDR1 and CDR2 (germline): LNHDA, SQIVND (reference sequence). The CDR3 here is CASSISDRGTEQYF. The DNA for the CDR3 is TGTGCCAGTAGTATTTCGGACAGGGGAACCGAGCAGTACTTC. The whole variable domain, remainder taken from reference TRBV19 and TRBJ2-7, is DGGITQSPKYLFRKEGQNVTLSCEQNLNHDAMYWYRQDPGQGLRLIYYSQIVNDFQKGDIAEGYSVSREKKESFPLTVTSAQKNPTAFYLCASSISDRGTEQYFGPGTRLTVT.

The J gene is TRBJ1-2, the V gene TRBV28, with D hard to call. V was trimmed by 1 base and J by 1 base, leaving 4 bases between them. The CDR3 contains 13 residues. Germline CDR1 reads MDHEN; CDR2 reads SYDVKM. CDR3 region: CASSLLGNYGYTF. CDR3 DNA: TGTGCCAGCAGTTTATTGGGTAACTATGGCTACACCTTC.

The chain is built from TRBV7-9 and TRBJ2-4; the D is unclear. The CDR3 consists of 15 residues. With 4 bases removed from V and 1 base from J, the gap between germline ends came to 11 bases. Per the germline V gene, CDR1 is SEHNR and CDR2 is FQNEAQ (reference sequence). The CDR3 spells CASSSPTLAKNIQYF. The CDR3 bases are TGTGCCAGCAGCTCACCGACCTTGGCCAAAAACATTCAGTACTTC.

This clone was detected only once. The chain employs TRBV5-5 and TRBJ1-1, with D unresolved. V lost 0 bases and J lost 2, with 8 bases in between. The CDR3 has 14 residues. CDR1 and CDR2 (germline): SGHKS, YYEKEE (reference sequence). Written as DNA, the CDR3 is TGTGCCAGCAGCTTGGCCGGAGGAAACACTGAAGCTTTCTTT. It is translated as CASSLAGGNTEAFF.

The chain joins TRBV5-1 to TRBJ2-2, with D tentatively TRBD1 (5 bases). The V gene lost 0 bases and the J gene lost 8 bases, with 14 bases spanning the gap. The CDR3 is 15 amino acids. CDR1 is SGHRS and CDR2 is YFSETQ in the germline V gene. CDR3 protein: CASSLAEVAGGELFF. Written as DNA, the CDR3 is TGCGCCAGCAGCTTGGCCGAAGTAGCAGGGGGGGAGCTGTTTTTT.